This is a list of T cell receptor beta chains from one sample in a study of radiotherapy plus CTLA-4 blockade in lung cancer. Repertoires were generated with immunoSEQ multiplex PCR, while TCRdb's copy carries only in-frame clones and drops some. The repertoire holds 80,000 to 100,000 clones, with 88% as singletons. The sample was peripheral blood, taken from a patient treated with radiotherapy plus ipilimumab. The receptors originated from a human donor with non-small cell lung cancer that progressed on radiotherapy plus ipilimumab. CDR3s include the opening cysteine and the closing phenylalanine or tryptophan. A D gene is named only where the DNA matches it firmly. The size entry is marked missing in some rows and otherwise reads once, few, many or a size class.

len	d_gene	abundance	j_gene	v_gene	CDR3aa	CDR3nt
14	.	few	TRBJ2-5	TRBV2	CASSDSPPEETQYF	TGTGCCAGCAGTGACTCCCCACCGGAAGAGACCCAGTACTTC
15	.	.	TRBJ2-1	TRBV27	CASTRQGSSSDEQFF	TGTGCCAGCACACGGCAGGGTTCGAGTTCGGATGAGCAGTTCTTC
17	.	.	TRBJ2-3	TRBV11-2	CASSLDFLSETPDTQYF	TGTGCCAGCAGCTTAGATTTCCTTTCGGAGACCCCAGATACGCAGTATTTT
18	.	.	TRBJ2-1	TRBV7-8	CASSQPLAEIFSYNEQFF	TGTGCCAGCAGCCAACCCCTTGCAGAGATTTTCTCCTACAATGAGCAGTTCTTC
15	.	.	TRBJ2-6	TRBV10-3	CAIRRFLSGANVLTF	TGTGCCATCAGAAGATTCCTCTCTGGGGCCAACGTCCTGACTTTC
12	.	.	TRBJ1-3	TRBV30	CAWTRPGNTIYF	TGTGCCTGGACACGACCTGGAAACACCATATATTTT
13	.	.	TRBJ1-2	TRBV7-9	CASSLQGSYGYTF	TGTGCCAGCAGCTTGCAGGGGAGCTATGGCTACACCTTC
19	.	.	TRBJ2-4	TRBV5-3	CARSSRLTSSGVAKNIQYF	TGTGCCAGAAGCTCGAGACTTACTAGTTCTGGGGTAGCCAAAAACATTCAGTACTTC
11	TRBD2	.	TRBJ2-5	TRBV29-1	CSERETETQYF	TGCAGCGAGCGGGAGACGGAGACCCAGTACTTC
13	.	.	TRBJ1-2	TRBV5-1	CASSLGTVTGGTF	TGCGCCAGCAGCCTAGGGACGGTCACCGGGGGCACCTTC
14	.	.	TRBJ2-3	TRBV4-1	CASSQAEETDTQYF	TGCGCCAGCAGCCAAGCCGAGGAGACGGATACGCAGTATTTT
14	.	.	TRBJ1-1	TRBV28	CASSLGGVWTEAFF	TGTGCCAGCAGTTTGGGAGGGGTATGGACTGAAGCTTTCTTT
15	.	once	TRBJ2-7	TRBV6-6	CASSPLGRVPMEQYF	TGTGCCAGCAGTCCCCTCGGACGGGTGCCTATGGAGCAGTACTTC
14	.	.	TRBJ2-7	TRBV12-5	CASGLVLPPYEQYF	TGTGCTAGTGGTTTGGTACTCCCCCCCTACGAGCAGTACTTC
16	TRBD1	.	TRBJ2-7	TRBV9	CASSVGVGQDSYEQYF	TGTGCCAGCAGCGTAGGAGTAGGACAGGATTCCTACGAGCAGTACTTC
13	.	.	TRBJ1-2	TRBV6-5	CASSYAGNYGYTF	TGTGCCAGCAGTTACGCAGGGAACTATGGCTACACCTTC
11	.	.	TRBJ2-7	TRBV5-1	CASSYENEQYF	TGCGCCAGCAGCTACGAAAACGAGCAGTACTTC
16	TRBD2	.	TRBJ2-7	TRBV7-3	CASSSNRGGMIDEQYF	TGTGCCAGCAGCTCTAACCGGGGAGGGATGATCGACGAGCAGTACTTC
15	.	.	TRBJ2-7	TRBV5-1	CASSLGPRASYEQYF	TGCGCCAGCAGCCTAGGACCGCGAGCTTCCTACGAGCAGTACTTC
12	.	.	TRBJ1-1	TRBV6-1	CASSAMNTEAFF	TGTGCCAGCAGTGCTATGAACACTGAAGCTTTCTTT
17	TRBD2	.	TRBJ2-5	TRBV7-2	CASSLGLRGGHQETQYF	TGTGCCAGCAGCTTAGGCTTGCGGGGGGGACACCAAGAGACCCAGTACTTC
14	.	.	TRBJ2-1	TRBV7-8	CASSPTPAYNEQFF	TGTGCCAGCAGCCCAACACCCGCCTACAATGAGCAGTTCTTC
16	.	.	TRBJ1-2	TRBV4-1	CASSQGRDGGHYGYTF	TGCGCCAGCAGCCAAGGCCGGGATGGGGGACACTATGGCTACACCTTC
14	.	.	TRBJ2-7	TRBV4-2	CASSQGRGSYEQYF	TGTGCCAGCAGCCAAGGTCGGGGCTCCTACGAGCAGTACTTC
16	TRBD2	.	TRBJ2-1	TRBV18	CAGSLLAGLVHGEQFF	TGTGCCGGCTCACTATTAGCGGGACTGGTACATGGTGAGCAGTTCTTC
14	TRBD1	.	TRBJ2-1	TRBV7-6	CASSPGQGDNEQFF	TGTGCCAGCAGCCCGGGACAGGGGGACAATGAGCAGTTCTTC
15	TRBD1	.	TRBJ2-3	TRBV4-1	CASSQEDRGADTQYF	TGCGCCAGCAGCCAAGAGGACAGGGGGGCAGATACGCAGTATTTT
14	.	.	TRBJ1-2	TRBV27	CASSLLGTGRGYTF	TGTGCCAGCAGTTTATTAGGGACGGGGAGGGGCTACACCTTC
10	.	.	TRBJ1-1	TRBV27	CVKRRGLTFF	TGTGTGAAAAGAAGGGGGTTGACTTTCTTT
14	.	.	TRBJ2-3	TRBV7-9	CASSRPVGTDTQYF	TGTGCCAGCAGCCGACCGGTAGGCACAGATACGCAGTATTTT